Below, 18 T cell receptor beta chains from the same sample are listed, as sequenced in a study of CD8 T cells in ankylosing spondylitis. TCRdb recomputed calls from the 5' RACE reads with MiXCR, one row per CDR3 protein. The sample includes around 890,000 distinct CDR3 sequences, roughly 10% seen only once; the top ten take around 0.51%. The study's findings and limits: Seemingly distinctive of ankylosing spondylitis blood was a TCR beta motif formed by eight highly homologous variants.

The antigens of these receptors remain unknown. The source material was blood, either unsorted or a sorted T cell fraction (not recorded which). The receptors here all came from a male donor with ankylosing spondylitis.

The CDR3 here is CASSLWASGSLAEQYF. The CDR3 DNA reads TGTGCCAGCAGTTTATGGGCTAGCGGGAGTTTAGCCGAGCAGTACTTC. The genes are TRBV27 and TRBJ2-7; 10 bases match TRBD2. Per germline, CDR1 MNHEY and CDR2 SMNVEV (reference sequence). This CDR3 region has 16 residues. V shed 1 base, J shed 6 bases, and the junction held 9 bases outside the gene matches.

This clonotype was seen a few times. V is TRBV20-1 and J is TRBJ2-4, with D possibly matching TRBD2 (7 bases). The CDR3 length is 12 residues. Trimming took off 2 bases at V and 8 bases at J, with 10 bases between the two ends. Germline assignment: CDR1 DFQATT and CDR2 SNEGSKA (reference sequence). The CDR3, as DNA: TGCAGTGCTAGAAGGGGGAGGGACATTCAGTACTTC. Translating gives CSARRGRDIQYF.

The chain recombines TRBV29-1 with TRBJ2-1; D is perhaps TRBD2 (5 bases). This CDR3 contains 13 residues. The germline V gene encodes CDR1 SQVTM and CDR2 ANQGSEA. V was trimmed by 7 bases and J by 5 bases, leaving 15 bases between them. CDR3 residues: CSGTKWGDNEQFF. The CDR3 DNA reads TGCAGCGGGACCAAATGGGGAGACAATGAGCAGTTCTTC.

This clonotype came up many times. The rearrangement uses TRBV20-1 and TRBJ1-1; 8 bases match TRBD1. Germline CDR1 is DFQATT and CDR2 is SNEGSKA (reference sequence). CDR3 length equals 14 residues. V dropped 4 bases and J dropped 1; count of bases not matched to a gene: 5. CDR3 region: CSATGGAGNTEAFF. DNA of the CDR3: TGCAGTGCTACAGGGGGCGCAGGGAACACTGAAGCTTTCTTT.

This clonotype has at least ten counts. V is TRBV6-5 and J is TRBJ1-2, with TRBD1 matching over 8 bases. Germline V lookup: CDR1 MNHEY, CDR2 SVGAGI. The CDR3 is 16 amino acids. The trim removed 2 bases at V and 0 bases at J, leaving 5 bases unmatched. The CDR3 spells CASSYIDRGANYGYTF. DNA for the CDR3: TGTGCCAGCAGTTACATTGACAGGGGAGCTAACTATGGCTACACCTTC.

This clonotype has more than one count but fewer than ten. This chain joins TRBV5-1 and TRBJ2-2; 8 bases are a match to TRBD1. Trimming removed 2 bases from V and 6 bases from J; junction bases left unmatched: 9. CDR1 is SGHRS, CDR2 YFSETQ, per germline. This CDR3 comprises 16 residues. For the CDR3, the DNA is TGCGCCAGCAGCTTCGGCGGGACAGGCCGGGCCGGGGAGCTGTTTTTT. Translation: CASSFGGTGRAGELFF.

CDR3 sequence: CSVEGLGFTDTQYF. The DNA for the CDR3 is TGCAGCGTTGAAGGACTAGGGTTCACAGATACGCAGTATTTT. V gene TRBV29-1 combines with J gene TRBJ2-3; possibly TRBD2 for D (6 bases). CDR3 length equals 14 residues. With 1 base removed from V and 2 bases from J, the gap between germline ends came to 10 bases. Germline lookup yields CDR1 SQVTM and CDR2 ANQGSEA.

The table lists this clonotype with a few counts. The chain links TRBV10-3 to TRBJ2-7; 12 nucleotides line up with TRBD2. The junction had 6 bases not matched to a gene; V was cut back by 4 bases and J by 5 bases. The CDR3 spans 15 residues. Germline CDR1 ENHRY, CDR2 SYGVKD. CDR3 residues: CAISAASGRANEQYF. As DNA, the CDR3 is TGTGCCATCAGTGCGGCTAGCGGGAGGGCCAACGAGCAGTACTTC.

This sequence joins TRBV20-1 and TRBJ1-6; 7 nucleotides line up with TRBD1. Germline-derived CDR1 and CDR2 are DFQATT and SNEGSKA (reference sequence). Germline trimming cut 3 bases from V and 4 bases from J; bases unmatched to any gene: 9. This CDR3 is built from 16 residues. In nucleotides, the CDR3 is TGCAGTGCTAGCGCGACCGGGACAGATTATAATTCACCCCTCCACTTT. This translates into CSASATGTDYNSPLHF.

This clonotype was seen a handful of times. The gene calls are TRBV4-3 and TRBJ2-2; D gene ambiguous. V was shortened by 1 base and J by 7 bases, with 7 bases between the two germline ends. The germline CDR1 and CDR2 sequences are LGHNA and YSLEER. The CDR3 spans 13 residues. The CDR3 bases are TGCGCCAGCAGCCAAGCGGACCACGGGGAGCTGTTTTTT. Its translation is CASSQADHGELFF.

The chain uses TRBV5-1 and TRBJ2-1; D ambiguous. Germline-derived CDR1 and CDR2 are SGHRS and YFSETQ. This CDR3 spans 15 amino acids. V lost 4 bases and J 3 bases, leaving 14 bases between the germline ends. The CDR3 sequence is CASSVAYPIYNEQFF. The CDR3 DNA reads TGCGCCAGCAGCGTGGCTTACCCTATCTACAATGAGCAGTTCTTC.

This clonotype has more than one count but fewer than ten. The gene calls are TRBV20-1 and TRBJ2-3; tentatively, D is TRBD2 (6 bases). V lost 0 bases and J lost 2, with 9 bases in between. Germline loops: CDR1 DFQATT, CDR2 SNEGSKA (reference sequence). The CDR3 is 14 amino acids. This CDR3 reads CSARDGLHTDTQYF. CDR3 DNA sequence: TGCAGTGCTAGAGATGGACTACACACAGATACGCAGTATTTT.

This clonotype was recorded a few times. CDR3 in DNA: TGTGCCAGCAGTTTCACCCCCCAGTCCTATGGCTACACCTTC. It codes for CASSFTPQSYGYTF. The chain couples TRBV6-5 to TRBJ1-2; no definite D call. The CDR3 is made up of 14 amino acids. The V gene's germline CDR1 is MNHEY and CDR2 SVGAGI. V lost 4 bases and J 4 bases, leaving 13 bases between the germline ends.

The chain recombines TRBV7-1 with TRBJ2-7, with D tentatively TRBD1 or TRBD2 (6 bases each). TRBV7-1 is reported as an ORF; its role is uncertain. The CDR3 extends over 13 amino acids. V was cut by 11 bases and J by 7 bases, with 21 bases left in between. CDR3 in amino acids: CAGMTGGAREQYF. DNA for the CDR3: TGTGCCGGGATGACAGGAGGGGCGAGAGAGCAGTACTTC.

This clonotype was observed a handful of times. This chain uses TRBV15 with TRBJ1-1, with D possibly matching TRBD1 (5 bases). The ends were cut back, 5 bases at V and 0 bases at J, with 10 bases in the middle. Germline values: CDR1 LNHNV, CDR2 YYDKDF (reference sequence). This CDR3 is built from 14 residues. In DNA form, the CDR3 reads TGTGCCACCAGCGGGACCAGGATGAACACTGAAGCTTTCTTT. This sequence encodes CATSGTRMNTEAFF.

The V gene is TRBV5-1, the J gene TRBJ2-7; D is uncertain. The CDR3 has 13 residues. Germline assignment: CDR1 SGHRS and CDR2 YFSETQ. Trimming pared 1 base from V and 2 bases from J, leaving 7 bases between. CDR3: CASSLPQAYEQYF. The CDR3 bases are TGCGCCAGCAGCTTGCCCCAAGCCTACGAGCAGTACTTC.

This clonotype was picked up a small number of times. V usage is TRBV6-1 and J usage is TRBJ2-7, with D perhaps TRBD1 (6 bases). V gave up 10 bases and J gave up 3 bases, with 25 bases separating them. Germline V gene data show CDR1 as MNHNS and CDR2 as SASEGT. The CDR3 totals 16 residues. For the CDR3, the DNA is TGTGCCACCGGCCGCCCAGGGGCATCCAGATACTACGAGCAGTACTTC. It translates to CATGRPGASRYYEQYF.

This clonotype was seen a handful of times. The V and J genes are TRBV12-3 or TRBV12-4 and TRBJ1-2; weak D call: TRBD1 (6 bases). The CDR3 totals 13 residues. V shed 6 bases and J shed 7 bases, with 15 bases lying between them. In DNA form, the CDR3 reads TGTGCCAGCAGGCAACAGGGACTGCGTGGCTACACCTTC. It specifies CASRQQGLRGYTF.